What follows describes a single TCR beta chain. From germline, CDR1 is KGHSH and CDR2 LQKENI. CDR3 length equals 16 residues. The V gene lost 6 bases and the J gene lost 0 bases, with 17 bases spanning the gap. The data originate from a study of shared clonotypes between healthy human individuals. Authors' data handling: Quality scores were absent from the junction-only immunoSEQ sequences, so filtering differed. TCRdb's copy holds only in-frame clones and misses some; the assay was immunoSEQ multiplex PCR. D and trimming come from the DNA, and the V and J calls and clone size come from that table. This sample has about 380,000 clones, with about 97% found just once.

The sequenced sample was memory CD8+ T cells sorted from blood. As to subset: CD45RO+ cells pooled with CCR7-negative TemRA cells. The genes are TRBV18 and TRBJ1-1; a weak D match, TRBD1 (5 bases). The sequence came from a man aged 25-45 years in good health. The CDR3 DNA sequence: TGTGCCAGCTCTTCCCTGGGAACAGGCCTGAACACTGAAGCTTTCTTT. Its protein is CASSSLGTGLNTEAFF. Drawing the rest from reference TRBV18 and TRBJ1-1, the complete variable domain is NAGVMQNPRHLVRRRGQEARLRCSPMKGHSHVYWYRQLPEEGLKFMVYLQKENIIDESGMPKERFSAEFPKEGPSILRIQQVVRGDSAAYFCASSSLGTGLNTEAFFGQGTRLTVV.